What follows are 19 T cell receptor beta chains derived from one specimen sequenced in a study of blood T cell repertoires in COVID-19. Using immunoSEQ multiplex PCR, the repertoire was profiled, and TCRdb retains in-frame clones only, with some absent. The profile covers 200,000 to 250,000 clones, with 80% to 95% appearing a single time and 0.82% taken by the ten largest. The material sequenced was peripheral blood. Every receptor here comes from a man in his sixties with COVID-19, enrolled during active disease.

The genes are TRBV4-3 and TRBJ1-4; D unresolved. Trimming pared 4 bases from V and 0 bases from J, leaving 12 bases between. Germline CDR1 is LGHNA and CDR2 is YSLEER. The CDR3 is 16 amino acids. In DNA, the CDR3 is TGCGCCAGCAGCCCCACTCGCCTTGCAACTAATGAAAAACTGTTTTTT. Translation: CASSPTRLATNEKLFF.

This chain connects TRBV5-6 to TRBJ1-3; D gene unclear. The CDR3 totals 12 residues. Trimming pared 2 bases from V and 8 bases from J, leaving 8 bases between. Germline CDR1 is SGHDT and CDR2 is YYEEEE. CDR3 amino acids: CASSFIGDTIYF. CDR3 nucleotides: TGTGCCAGCAGCTTTATCGGGGACACCATATATTTT.

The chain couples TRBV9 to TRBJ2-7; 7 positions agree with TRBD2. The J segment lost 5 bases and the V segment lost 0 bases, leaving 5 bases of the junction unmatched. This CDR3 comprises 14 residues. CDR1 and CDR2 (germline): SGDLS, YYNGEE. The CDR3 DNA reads TGTGCCAGCAGCGTAGGGGGACGGGGGGACGAGCAGTACTTC. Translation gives CASSVGGRGDEQYF.

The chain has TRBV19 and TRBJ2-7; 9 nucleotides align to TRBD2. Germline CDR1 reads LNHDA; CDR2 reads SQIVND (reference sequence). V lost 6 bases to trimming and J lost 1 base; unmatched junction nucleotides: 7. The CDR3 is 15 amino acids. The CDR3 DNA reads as TGTGCCAGTAGGGAAGCGGGGGGCGGATCCTACGAGCAGTACTTC. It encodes CASREAGGGSYEQYF.

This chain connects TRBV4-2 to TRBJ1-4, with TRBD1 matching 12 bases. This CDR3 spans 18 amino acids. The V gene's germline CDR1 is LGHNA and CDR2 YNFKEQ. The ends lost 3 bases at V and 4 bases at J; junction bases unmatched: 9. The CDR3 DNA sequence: TGTGCCAGCAGCCATACCGGGACAGGGGGCGGCATTAATGAAAAACTGTTTTTT. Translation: CASSHTGTGGGINEKLFF.

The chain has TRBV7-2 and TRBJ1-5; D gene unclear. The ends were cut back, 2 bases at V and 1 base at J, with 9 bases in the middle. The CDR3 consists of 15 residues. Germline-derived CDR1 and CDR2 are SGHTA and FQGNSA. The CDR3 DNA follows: TGTGCCAGCAGCTTAAAGTCAGTAAGCAATCAGCCCCAGCATTTT. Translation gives CASSLKSVSNQPQHF.

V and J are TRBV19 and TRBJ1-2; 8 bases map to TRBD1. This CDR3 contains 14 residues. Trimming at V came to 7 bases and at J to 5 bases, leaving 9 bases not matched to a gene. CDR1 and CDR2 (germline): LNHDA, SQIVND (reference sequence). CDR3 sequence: CASTSGQVAYGYTF. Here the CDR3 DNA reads TGTGCCAGTACCTCGGGACAGGTGGCTTATGGCTACACCTTC.

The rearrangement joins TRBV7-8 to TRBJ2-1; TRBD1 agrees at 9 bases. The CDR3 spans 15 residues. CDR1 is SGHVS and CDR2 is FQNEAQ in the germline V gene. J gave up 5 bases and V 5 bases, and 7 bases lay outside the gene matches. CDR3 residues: CASSRGTGMHNEQFF. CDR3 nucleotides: TGTGCCAGCAGCAGAGGGACAGGGATGCACAATGAGCAGTTCTTC.

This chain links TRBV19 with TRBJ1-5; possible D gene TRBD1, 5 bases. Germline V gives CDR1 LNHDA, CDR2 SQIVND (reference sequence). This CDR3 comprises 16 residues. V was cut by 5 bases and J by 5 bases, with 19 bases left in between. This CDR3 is CASSSRDYLLDQPQHF. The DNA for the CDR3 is TGTGCCAGTAGTTCCAGGGACTATCTGCTCGATCAGCCCCAGCATTTT.

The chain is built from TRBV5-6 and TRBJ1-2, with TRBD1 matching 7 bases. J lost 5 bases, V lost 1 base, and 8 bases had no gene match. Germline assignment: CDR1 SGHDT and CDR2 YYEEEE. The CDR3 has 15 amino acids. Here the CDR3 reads CASSLSLGGGYGYTF. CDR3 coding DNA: TGTGCCAGCAGCTTGAGCTTAGGGGGCGGGTATGGCTACACCTTC.

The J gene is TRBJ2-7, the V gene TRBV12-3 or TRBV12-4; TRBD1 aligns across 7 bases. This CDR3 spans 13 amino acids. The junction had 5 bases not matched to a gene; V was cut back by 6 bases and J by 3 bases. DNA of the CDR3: TGTGCCAGCAGCCGGGACAGACGCTACGAGCAGTACTTC. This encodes CASSRDRRYEQYF.

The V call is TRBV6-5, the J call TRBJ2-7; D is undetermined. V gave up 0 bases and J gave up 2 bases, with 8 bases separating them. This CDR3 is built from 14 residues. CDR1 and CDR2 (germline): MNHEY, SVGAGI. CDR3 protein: CASSYSPTTYEQYF. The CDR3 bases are TGTGCCAGCAGTTACTCTCCCACTACCTACGAGCAGTACTTC.

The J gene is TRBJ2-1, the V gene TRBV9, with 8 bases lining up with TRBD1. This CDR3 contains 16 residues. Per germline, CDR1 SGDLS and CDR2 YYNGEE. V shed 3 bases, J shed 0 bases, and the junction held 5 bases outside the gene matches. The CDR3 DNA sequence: TGTGCCAGCAGCGAGGGACAGGCGAGCTCCTACAATGAGCAGTTCTTC. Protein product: CASSEGQASSYNEQFF. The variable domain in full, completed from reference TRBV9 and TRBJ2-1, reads DSGVTQTPKHLITATGQRVTLRCSPRSGDLSVYWYQQSLDQGLQFLIQYYNGEERAKGNILERFSAQQFPDLHSELNLSSLELGDSALYFCASSEGQASSYNEQFFGPGTRLTVL.

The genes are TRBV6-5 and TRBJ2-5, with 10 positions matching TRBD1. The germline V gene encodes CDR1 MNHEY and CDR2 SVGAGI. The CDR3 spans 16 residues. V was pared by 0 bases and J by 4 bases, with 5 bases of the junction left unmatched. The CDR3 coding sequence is TGTGCCAGCAGTTACTCACGACAGGGGGCAGGAGAGACCCAGTACTTC. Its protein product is CASSYSRQGAGETQYF.

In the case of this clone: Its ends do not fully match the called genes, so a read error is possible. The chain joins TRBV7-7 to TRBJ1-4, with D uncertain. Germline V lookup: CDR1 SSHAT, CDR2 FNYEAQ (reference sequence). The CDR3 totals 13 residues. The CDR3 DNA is TGTGCTAGCAGCTTGGAGCGGGGTGAAAAACTGTTTTTT. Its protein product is CASSLERGEKLFF.

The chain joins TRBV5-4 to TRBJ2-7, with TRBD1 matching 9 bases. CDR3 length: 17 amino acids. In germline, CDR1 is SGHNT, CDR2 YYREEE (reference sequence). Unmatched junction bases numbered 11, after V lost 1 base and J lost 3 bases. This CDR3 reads CASSLPPGQGKDYEQYF. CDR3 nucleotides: TGTGCCAGCAGCTTGCCCCCGGGACAGGGAAAGGACTACGAGCAGTACTTC.

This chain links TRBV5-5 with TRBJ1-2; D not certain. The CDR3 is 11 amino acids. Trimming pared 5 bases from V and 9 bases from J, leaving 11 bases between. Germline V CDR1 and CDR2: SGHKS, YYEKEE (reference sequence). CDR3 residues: CASRHDGSYTF. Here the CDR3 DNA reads TGTGCCAGCAGGCACGACGGGAGCTACACCTTC.

CDR3 nucleotide sequence: TGTGCCAGTAGTCCGAGGATAGCGGGGGGCCTATCCCGGGAGCTGTTTTTT. Protein sequence: CASSPRIAGGLSRELFF. The V call is TRBV19, the J call TRBJ2-2; 10 positions agree with TRBD2. CDR3 length: 17 amino acids. The V segment lost 5 bases and the J segment 9 bases; nucleotides outside the gene matches: 15. CDR1 LNHDA and CDR2 SQIVND come from the germline V gene (reference sequence).

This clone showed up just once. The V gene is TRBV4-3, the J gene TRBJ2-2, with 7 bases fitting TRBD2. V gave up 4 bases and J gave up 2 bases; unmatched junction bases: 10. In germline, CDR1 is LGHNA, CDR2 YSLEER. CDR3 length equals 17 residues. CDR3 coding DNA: TGCGCCAGCAGCCCCCAGGCGAGCGGGACTAACACCGGGGAGCTGTTTTTT. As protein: CASSPQASGTNTGELFF.